This T cell receptor beta chain was sequenced for a study of cytomegalovirus exposure and HLA in healthy donors. The CDR3 loop spans 16 amino acids. Germline V lookup: CDR1 SSHAT, CDR2 FNYEAQ (reference sequence). Trimming removed 4 bases from V and 4 bases from J; junction bases left unmatched: 5. The PCR contained 60 Vbeta and 13 Jbeta primers. Only in-frame clones appear in the TCRdb table, and some are missing; sequencing was by immunoSEQ multiplex PCR. The sample includes 100,000 to 150,000 clones, around four fifths of them seen just once. Study outcomes and limitations: A highly shared variant cluster was judged a likely technical artifact. Earlier findings revealed that most TCR beta V segments proved productive either about 87% or about 30% of the time.

This clone has a single count. Its antigen is not identified. This sequence was found in a man between 18 and 35 years old in good health and CMV-seropositive. The rearrangement joins TRBV7-7 to TRBJ1-4; the match to TRBD1 covers 11 bases. The material sequenced was PBMCs. DNA for the CDR3: TGTGCCAGCAGCTCCGGGACAGGGGGAATTAATGAAAAACTGTTTTTT. This translates into CASSSGTGGINEKLFF.